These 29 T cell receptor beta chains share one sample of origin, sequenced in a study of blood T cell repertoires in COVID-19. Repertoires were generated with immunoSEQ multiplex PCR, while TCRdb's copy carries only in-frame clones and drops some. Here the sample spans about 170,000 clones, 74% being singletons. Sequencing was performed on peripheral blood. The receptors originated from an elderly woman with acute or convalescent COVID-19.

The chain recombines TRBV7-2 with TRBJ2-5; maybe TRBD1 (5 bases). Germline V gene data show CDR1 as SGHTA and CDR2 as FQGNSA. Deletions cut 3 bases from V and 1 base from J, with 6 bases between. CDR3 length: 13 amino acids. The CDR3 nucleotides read TGTGCCAGCAGCTTCCAGGGCCAAGAGACCCAGTACTTC. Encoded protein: CASSFQGQETQYF.

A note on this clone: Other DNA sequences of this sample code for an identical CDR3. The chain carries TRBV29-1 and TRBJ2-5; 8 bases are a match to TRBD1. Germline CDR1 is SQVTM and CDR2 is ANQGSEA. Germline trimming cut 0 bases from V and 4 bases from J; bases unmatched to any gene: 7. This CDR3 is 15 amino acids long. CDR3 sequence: CSVEDRTGGRETQYF. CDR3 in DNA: TGCAGCGTTGAAGATAGAACAGGGGGAAGAGAGACCCAGTACTTC. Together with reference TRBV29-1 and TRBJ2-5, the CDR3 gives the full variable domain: SAVISQKPSRDICQRGTSLTIQCQVDSQVTMMFWYRQQPGQSLTLIATANQGSEATYESGFVIDKFPISRPNLTFSTLTVSNMSPEDSSIYLCSVEDRTGGRETQYFGPGTRLLVL.

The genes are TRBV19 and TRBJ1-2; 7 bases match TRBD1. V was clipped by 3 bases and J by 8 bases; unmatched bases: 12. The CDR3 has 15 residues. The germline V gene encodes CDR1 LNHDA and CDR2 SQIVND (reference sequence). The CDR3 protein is CASSMDRSGIYGYTF. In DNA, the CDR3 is TGTGCCAGTAGTATGGACAGGTCGGGGATTTACGGCTACACCTTC.

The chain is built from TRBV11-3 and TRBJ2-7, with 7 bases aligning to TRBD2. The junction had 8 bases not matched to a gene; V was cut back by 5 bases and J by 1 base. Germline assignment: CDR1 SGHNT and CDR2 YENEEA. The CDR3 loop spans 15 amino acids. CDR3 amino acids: CASSPGLGMSYEQYF. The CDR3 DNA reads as TGTGCCAGCAGCCCAGGACTAGGAATGTCCTACGAGCAGTACTTC.

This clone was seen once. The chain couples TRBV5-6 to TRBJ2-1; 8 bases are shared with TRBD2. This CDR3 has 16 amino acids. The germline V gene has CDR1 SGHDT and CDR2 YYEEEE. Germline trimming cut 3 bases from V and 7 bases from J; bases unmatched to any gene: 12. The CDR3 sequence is CASSSPPGGPGNEQFF. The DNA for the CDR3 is TGTGCCAGCAGCTCCCCTCCGGGAGGGCCCGGGAATGAGCAGTTCTTC.

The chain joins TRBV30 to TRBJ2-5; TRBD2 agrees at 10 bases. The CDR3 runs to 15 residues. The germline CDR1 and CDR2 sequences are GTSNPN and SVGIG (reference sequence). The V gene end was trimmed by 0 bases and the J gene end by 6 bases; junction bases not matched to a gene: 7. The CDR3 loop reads CAWSVPAGGPKTQYF. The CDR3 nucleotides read TGTGCCTGGAGTGTCCCAGCGGGAGGGCCAAAGACCCAGTACTTC.

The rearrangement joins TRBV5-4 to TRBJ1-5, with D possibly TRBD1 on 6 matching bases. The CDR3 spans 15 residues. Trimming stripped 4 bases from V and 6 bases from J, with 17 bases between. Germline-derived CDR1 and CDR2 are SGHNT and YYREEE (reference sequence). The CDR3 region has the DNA TGTGCCAGCAGCAGTGCAGGGGAAATCGGTCAGCCCCAGCATTTT. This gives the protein CASSSAGEIGQPQHF.

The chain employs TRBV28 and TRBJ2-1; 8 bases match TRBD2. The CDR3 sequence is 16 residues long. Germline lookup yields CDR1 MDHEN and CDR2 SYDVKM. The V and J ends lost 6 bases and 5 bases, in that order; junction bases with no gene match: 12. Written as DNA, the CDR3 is TGTGCCAGCAGCGTAACTACTAGCGGAGGAAACAATGAGCAGTTCTTC. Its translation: CASSVTTSGGNNEQFF.

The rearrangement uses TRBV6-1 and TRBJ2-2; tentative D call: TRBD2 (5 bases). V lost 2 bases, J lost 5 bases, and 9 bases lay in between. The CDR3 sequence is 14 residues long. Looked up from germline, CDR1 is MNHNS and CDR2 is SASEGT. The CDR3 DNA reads TGTGCCAGCAGTGAACTTTGGGAGACCGGGGAGCTGTTTTTT. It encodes CASSELWETGELFF.

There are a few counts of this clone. The CDR3 sequence is CASSLGNPGSNEQFF. The CDR3 DNA follows: TGTGCCAGCAGCTTGGGTAACCCCGGGAGTAATGAGCAGTTCTTC. The chain couples TRBV5-4 to TRBJ2-1, with a weak D call TRBD2 (6 bases). Looked up from germline, CDR1 is SGHNT and CDR2 is YYREEE (reference sequence). V dropped 0 bases and J dropped 7 bases, with 14 bases sitting between them. The CDR3 totals 15 residues.

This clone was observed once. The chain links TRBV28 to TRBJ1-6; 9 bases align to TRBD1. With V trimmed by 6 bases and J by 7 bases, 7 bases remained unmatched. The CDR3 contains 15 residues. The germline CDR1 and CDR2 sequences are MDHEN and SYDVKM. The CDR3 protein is CASRGAGQGNSPLHF. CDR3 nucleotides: TGTGCCAGCAGGGGGGCCGGACAGGGGAATTCACCCCTCCACTTT.

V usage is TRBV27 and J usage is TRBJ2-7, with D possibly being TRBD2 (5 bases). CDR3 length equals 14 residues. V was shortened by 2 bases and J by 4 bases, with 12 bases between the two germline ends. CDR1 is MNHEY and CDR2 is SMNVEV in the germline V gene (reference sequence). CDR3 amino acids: CASSLDGNVYEQYF. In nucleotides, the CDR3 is TGTGCCAGCAGTTTAGACGGGAACGTGTACGAGCAGTACTTC.

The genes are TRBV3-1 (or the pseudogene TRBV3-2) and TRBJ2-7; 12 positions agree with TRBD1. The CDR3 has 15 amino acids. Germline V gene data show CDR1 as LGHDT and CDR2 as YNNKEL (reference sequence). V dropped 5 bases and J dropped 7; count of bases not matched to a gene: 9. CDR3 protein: CASSARDRGHREQYF. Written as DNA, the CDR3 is TGTGCCAGCAGCGCCCGGGACAGGGGGCATCGAGAGCAGTACTTC.

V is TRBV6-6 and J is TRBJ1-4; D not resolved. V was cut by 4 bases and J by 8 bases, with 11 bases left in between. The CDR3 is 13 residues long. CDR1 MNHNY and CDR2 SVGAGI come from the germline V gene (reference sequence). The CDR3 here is CASSFTTWEKLFF. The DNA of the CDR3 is TGTGCCAGCAGTTTCACGACATGGGAAAAACTGTTTTTT.

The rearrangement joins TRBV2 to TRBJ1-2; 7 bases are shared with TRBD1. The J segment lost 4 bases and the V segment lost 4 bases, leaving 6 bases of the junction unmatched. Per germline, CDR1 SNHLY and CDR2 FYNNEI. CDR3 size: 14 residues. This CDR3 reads CASSVEGAGYGYTF. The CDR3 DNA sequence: TGTGCCAGCAGTGTGGAGGGGGCGGGCTATGGCTACACCTTC.

The CDR3 DNA reads TGTGCCAGCAGCTTAAGCGGGAGGGTATCCTACAATGAGCAGTTCTTC. Its protein product is CASSLSGRVSYNEQFF. The chain recombines TRBV7-2 with TRBJ2-1; 10 positions agree with TRBD2. Germline CDR1 SGHTA, CDR2 FQGNSA. This CDR3 comprises 16 residues. V shed 2 bases, J shed 1 base, and the junction held 2 bases outside the gene matches.

The CDR3 loop is CASSAPGQNNQPQHF. In DNA form, the CDR3 reads TGTGCCAGCAGCGCACCGGGACAGAATAATCAGCCCCAGCATTTT. The rearrangement joins TRBV6-5 to TRBJ1-5; TRBD1 aligns across 7 bases. CDR1 and CDR2 (germline): MNHEY, SVGAGI. This CDR3 comprises 15 residues. The J segment lost 4 bases and the V segment lost 6 bases, leaving 9 bases of the junction unmatched.

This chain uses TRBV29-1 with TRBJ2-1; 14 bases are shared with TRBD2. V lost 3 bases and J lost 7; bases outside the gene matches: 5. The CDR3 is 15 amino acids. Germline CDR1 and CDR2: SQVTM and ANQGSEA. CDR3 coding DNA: TGCAGCGTTGAGGGGACTAGCGGGAGCAATAATGAGCAGTTCTTC. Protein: CSVEGTSGSNNEQFF.

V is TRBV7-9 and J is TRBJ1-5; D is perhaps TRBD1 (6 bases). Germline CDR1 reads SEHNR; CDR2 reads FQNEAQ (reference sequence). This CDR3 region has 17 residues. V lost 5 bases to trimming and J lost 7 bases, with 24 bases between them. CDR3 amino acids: CASSQAPYRVGGQPQHF. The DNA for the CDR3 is TGTGCCAGCAGCCAGGCCCCTTACAGGGTTGGCGGGCAGCCCCAGCATTTT.

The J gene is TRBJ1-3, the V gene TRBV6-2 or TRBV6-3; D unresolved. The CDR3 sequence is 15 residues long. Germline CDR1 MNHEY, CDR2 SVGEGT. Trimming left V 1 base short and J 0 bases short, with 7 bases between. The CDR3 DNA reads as TGTGCCAGCAGTTACTTAAAGAGCTCTGGAAACACCATATATTTT. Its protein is CASSYLKSSGNTIYF.

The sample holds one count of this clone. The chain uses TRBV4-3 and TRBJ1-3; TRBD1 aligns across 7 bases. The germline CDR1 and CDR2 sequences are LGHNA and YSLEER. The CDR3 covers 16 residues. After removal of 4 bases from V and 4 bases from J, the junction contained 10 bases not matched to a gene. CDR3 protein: CASSPTGTASGNTIYF. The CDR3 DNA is TGCGCCAGCAGCCCTACCGGGACAGCCTCCGGAAACACCATATATTTT.

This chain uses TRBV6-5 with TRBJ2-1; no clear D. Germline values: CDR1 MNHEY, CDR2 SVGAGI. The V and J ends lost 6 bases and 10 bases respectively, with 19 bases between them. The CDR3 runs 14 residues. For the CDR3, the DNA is TGTGCCAGCAGCCCCGGCAGACAACTTCCCGAGCAGTTCTTC. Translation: CASSPGRQLPEQFF.

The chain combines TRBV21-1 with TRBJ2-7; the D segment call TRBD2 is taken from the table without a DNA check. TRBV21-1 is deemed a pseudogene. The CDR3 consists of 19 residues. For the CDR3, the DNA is TGTGCCAGCAGCAAAGCGCAGCGGACTAGCGGGACCGGTTCCTACGAGCAGTACTTC. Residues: CASSKAQRTSGTGSYEQYF.

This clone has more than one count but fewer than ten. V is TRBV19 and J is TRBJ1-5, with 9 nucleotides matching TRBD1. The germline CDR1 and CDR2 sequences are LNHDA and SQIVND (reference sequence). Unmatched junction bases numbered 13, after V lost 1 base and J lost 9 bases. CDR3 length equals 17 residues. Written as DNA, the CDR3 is TGTGCCAGTAGTATAGTTGGTCAGGGACAGGGTGTCATGCCCCAGCATTTT. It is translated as CASSIVGQGQGVMPQHF. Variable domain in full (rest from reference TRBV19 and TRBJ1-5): DGGITQSPKYLFRKEGQNVTLSCEQNLNHDAMYWYRQDPGQGLRLIYYSQIVNDFQKGDIAEGYSVSREKKESFPLTVTSAQKNPTAFYLCASSIVGQGQGVMPQHFGDGTRLSIL.

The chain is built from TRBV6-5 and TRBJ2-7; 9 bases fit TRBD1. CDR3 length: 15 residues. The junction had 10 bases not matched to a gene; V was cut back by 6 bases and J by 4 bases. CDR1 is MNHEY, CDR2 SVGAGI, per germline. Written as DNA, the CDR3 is TGTGCCAGCAGAGGTGCCGGGACAGGGTTTTACGAGCAGTACTTC. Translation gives CASRGAGTGFYEQYF.

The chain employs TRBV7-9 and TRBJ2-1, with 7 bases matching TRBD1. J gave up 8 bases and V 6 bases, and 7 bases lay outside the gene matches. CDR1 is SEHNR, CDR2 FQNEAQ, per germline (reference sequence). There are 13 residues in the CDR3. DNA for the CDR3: TGTGCCAGCAGTCTAAATCAGGGGGATGAGCAGTTCTTC. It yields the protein CASSLNQGDEQFF.

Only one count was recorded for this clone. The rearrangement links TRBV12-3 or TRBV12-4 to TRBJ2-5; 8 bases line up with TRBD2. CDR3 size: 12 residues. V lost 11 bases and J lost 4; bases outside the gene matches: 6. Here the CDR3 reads CASRAGGETQYF. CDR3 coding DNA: TGTGCCTCTCGGGCGGGGGGAGAGACCCAGTACTTC.

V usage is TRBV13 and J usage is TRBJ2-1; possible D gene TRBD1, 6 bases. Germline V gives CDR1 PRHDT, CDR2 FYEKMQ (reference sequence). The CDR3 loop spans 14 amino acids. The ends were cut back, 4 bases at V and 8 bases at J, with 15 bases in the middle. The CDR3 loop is CASSSKQGWDEQFF. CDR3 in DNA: TGTGCCAGCAGCTCGAAACAGGGTTGGGATGAGCAGTTCTTC.

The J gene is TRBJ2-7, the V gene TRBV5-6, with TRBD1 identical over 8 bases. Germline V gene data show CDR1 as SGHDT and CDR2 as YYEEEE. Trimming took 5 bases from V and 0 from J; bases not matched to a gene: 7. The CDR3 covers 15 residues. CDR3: CASSETGGSSYEQYF. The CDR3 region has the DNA TGTGCCAGCAGTGAAACAGGGGGAAGCTCCTACGAGCAGTACTTC.